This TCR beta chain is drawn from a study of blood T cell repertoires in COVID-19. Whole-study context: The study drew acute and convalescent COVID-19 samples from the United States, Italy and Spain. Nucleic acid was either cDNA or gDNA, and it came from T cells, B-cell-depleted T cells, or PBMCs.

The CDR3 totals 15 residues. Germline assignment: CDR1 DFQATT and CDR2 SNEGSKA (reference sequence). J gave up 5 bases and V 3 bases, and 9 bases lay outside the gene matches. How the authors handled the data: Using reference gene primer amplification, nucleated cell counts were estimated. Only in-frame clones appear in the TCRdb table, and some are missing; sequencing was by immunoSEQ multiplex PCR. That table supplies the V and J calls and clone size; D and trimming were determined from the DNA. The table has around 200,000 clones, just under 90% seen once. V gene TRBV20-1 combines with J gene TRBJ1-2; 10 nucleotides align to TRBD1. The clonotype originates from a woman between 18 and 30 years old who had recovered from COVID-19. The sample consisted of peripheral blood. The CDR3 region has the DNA TGCAGTGCTAGTCCTCGGGACAGGGGATGGTATGGCTACACCTTC. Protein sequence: CSASPRDRGWYGYTF.